This T cell receptor (beta chain) emerged from a study of blood T cell repertoires in COVID-19. Whole-study context: PBMCs, B-cell-depleted T cells, or T cells provided the cDNA or gDNA that made up the material.

Across about two dozen US areas, participants ranged in age from roughly 18 to 95 years. Self-reported history from a screening survey and questionnaire set each donor's cohort. This CDR3 spans 11 amino acids. Germline loops: CDR1 SGHDT, CDR2 YYEEEE. V gave up 5 bases and J gave up 6 bases, with 9 bases separating them. Produced via immunoSEQ multiplex PCR; TCRdb's table is partial and in-frame only. The table lists some 160,000 clones, around 85% of them singletons. This clone was seen a few times. Sequencing input: PBMCs or T cells enriched from blood (not recorded which). This rearrangement joins TRBV5-6 to TRBJ2-7; no definite D call. This sequence was found in a woman in her thirties or forties who had recovered from COVID-19. The CDR3 coding sequence is TGTGCCAGCAGATCTATTAGCGAGCAGTACTTC. Amino acids: CASRSISEQYF. Supplemented by reference TRBV5-6 and TRBJ2-7, the full variable domain reads DAGVTQSPTHLIKTRGQQVTLRCSPKSGHDTVSWYQQALGQGPQFIFQYYEEEERQRGNFPDRFSGHQFPNYSSELNVNALLLGDSALYLCASRSISEQYFGPGTRLTVT.